Listed below are T cell receptor beta chains from one sample, sequenced in a study of T cell changes during pregnancy in multiple sclerosis. Generated by immunoSEQ multiplex PCR, the TCRdb table keeps only in-frame clones and is missing some. This sample has 50,000 to 55,000 clones; 92% occur once, and the top ten carry less than 0.5%. Sequencing used CD4+ T cells from peripheral blood mononuclear cells, obtained in the third trimester of pregnancy. The receptors were sampled from a female donor with multiple sclerosis, enrolled in a pregnancy study. Each CDR3 is given with its conserved first and last residue. A D gene is named only where the DNA matches it firmly. The size field is filled for only some rows; it gives once, few, many or a size class.

clone_size j_call v_call d_call cdr3_aa cdr3_nt
NA TRBJ1-2 TRBV6-1 TRBD1 CASLPGQGYGYTF TGTGCCAGCCTCCCGGGACAGGGTTATGGCTACACCTTC
NA TRBJ2-2 TRBV11-2 NA CASTRKPGTGELFF TGTGCCAGCACAAGAAAACCAGGGACTGGGGAGCTGTTTTTT
NA TRBJ2-1 TRBV27 TRBD2 CASSLLLAGGPNEQFF TGTGCCAGCAGTTTATTGCTAGCGGGGGGGCCAAATGAGCAGTTCTTC
NA TRBJ1-1 TRBV6-5 NA CASSLVVNTEAFF TGTGCCAGCAGTTTAGTTGTGAACACTGAAGCTTTCTTT
NA TRBJ1-1 TRBV18 TRBD1 CASSGQRGTANTEAFF TGTGCCAGCTCGGGACAGCGGGGGACTGCGAACACTGAAGCTTTCTTT
NA TRBJ2-2 TRBV7-9 TRBD1 CASSFTQGANTGELFF TGTGCCAGCAGCTTTACACAGGGGGCGAACACCGGGGAGCTGTTTTTT
NA TRBJ2-3 TRBV7-3 TRBD2 CASSGTSGTDTQYF TGTGCCAGCAGCGGGACTAGCGGCACAGATACGCAGTATTTT
once TRBJ2-7 TRBV6-1 NA CASSEAGGTVYEQYF TGTGCCAGCAGTGAAGCCGGGGGAACCGTCTACGAGCAGTACTTC
NA TRBJ2-2 TRBV5-6 NA CASQGWRSTGELFF TGTGCCAGCCAAGGATGGAGGAGCACCGGGGAGCTGTTTTTT
NA TRBJ2-1 TRBV7-2 TRBD1 CASSSGQYNEQFF TGTGCCAGCAGCTCGGGACAGTACAATGAGCAGTTCTTC
once TRBJ1-1 TRBV19 NA CASSHNRLNTEAFF TGTGCCAGTAGTCATAACAGGCTGAACACTGAAGCTTTCTTT
NA TRBJ2-5 TRBV6-5 TRBD1 CASSYSRTGGETQYF TGTGCCAGCAGTTACTCGAGGACAGGGGGGGAGACCCAGTACTTC
NA TRBJ2-5 TRBV5-1 TRBD2 CASSGSGGETQYF TGCGCCAGCAGCGGGAGCGGGGGCGAGACCCAGTACTTC
NA TRBJ2-1 TRBV6-1 TRBD2 CASSTSGGAYEQFF TGTGCCAGCTCTACTAGCGGGGGGGCCTATGAGCAGTTCTTC
NA TRBJ1-2 TRBV6-1 TRBD1 CASSEATGVQPYGYTF TGTGCCAGCAGTGAAGCGACAGGGGTCCAACCCTATGGCTACACCTTC
NA TRBJ1-4 TRBV30 TRBD1 CAWRTQGVGEKLFF TGTGCCTGGAGGACCCAGGGGGTTGGTGAAAAACTGTTTTTT
NA TRBJ1-6 TRBV6-5 TRBD1 CASTRSGQGNSPLHF TGTGCCAGCACAAGGTCGGGACAGGGAAATTCACCCCTCCACTTT
NA TRBJ2-1 TRBV9 TRBD2 CASSVSGGPGNEQFF TGTGCCAGCAGCGTCAGCGGGGGGCCGGGGAATGAGCAGTTCTTC
NA TRBJ1-1 TRBV2 NA CASSEMTGNTEAFF TGTGCCAGCAGTGAGATGACTGGGAACACTGAAGCTTTCTTT
NA TRBJ1-1 TRBV6-5 NA CASEDSLNTEAFF TGTGCCAGCGAAGACAGCTTGAACACTGAAGCTTTCTTT